This T cell receptor (beta chain) was profiled in a study of blood T cells in healthy people across ages. Study information: Researchers report that template switching captured about one barcoded beta molecule per two T cells. Study-wide findings and caveats: Shifts in expanded clonotypes may have been confounded by donor CMV status, which was unknown.

A remark on this clonotype: The target antigen is unknown.

Primers used in a second PCR of about 7 to 12 cycles were a sample-barcoded 5' primer and a J-beta primer mix. Tagging of each cDNA molecule was performed by a template-switch adaptor with 12 random nucleotides. TCRdb re-analysed the 5' RACE reads in MiXCR, keeping a single row per CDR3 protein. The sample records some 550,000 distinct CDR3 sequences, 45% to 55% being singletons. The CDR3 is 14 amino acids. Between the trimmed V and J ends, which lost 4 bases and 4 bases, there was a span of 14 bases. Germline assignment: CDR1 SQVTM and CDR2 ANQGSEA. The gene calls are TRBV29-1 and TRBJ1-3, with D perhaps TRBD1 (6 bases). This TCR derives from a man older than 75 in good health. Specimen: blood. The CDR3: CSVGFTGIGNTIYF. The CDR3 nucleotides read TGCAGCGTTGGCTTTACAGGGATCGGAAACACCATATATTTT. The full variable domain, with the rest looked up from reference TRBV29-1 and TRBJ1-3, is SAVISQKPSRDICQRGTSLTIQCQVDSQVTMMFWYRQQPGQSLTLIATANQGSEATYESGFVIDKFPISRPNLTFSTLTVSNMSPEDSSIYLCSVGFTGIGNTIYFGEGSWLTVV.